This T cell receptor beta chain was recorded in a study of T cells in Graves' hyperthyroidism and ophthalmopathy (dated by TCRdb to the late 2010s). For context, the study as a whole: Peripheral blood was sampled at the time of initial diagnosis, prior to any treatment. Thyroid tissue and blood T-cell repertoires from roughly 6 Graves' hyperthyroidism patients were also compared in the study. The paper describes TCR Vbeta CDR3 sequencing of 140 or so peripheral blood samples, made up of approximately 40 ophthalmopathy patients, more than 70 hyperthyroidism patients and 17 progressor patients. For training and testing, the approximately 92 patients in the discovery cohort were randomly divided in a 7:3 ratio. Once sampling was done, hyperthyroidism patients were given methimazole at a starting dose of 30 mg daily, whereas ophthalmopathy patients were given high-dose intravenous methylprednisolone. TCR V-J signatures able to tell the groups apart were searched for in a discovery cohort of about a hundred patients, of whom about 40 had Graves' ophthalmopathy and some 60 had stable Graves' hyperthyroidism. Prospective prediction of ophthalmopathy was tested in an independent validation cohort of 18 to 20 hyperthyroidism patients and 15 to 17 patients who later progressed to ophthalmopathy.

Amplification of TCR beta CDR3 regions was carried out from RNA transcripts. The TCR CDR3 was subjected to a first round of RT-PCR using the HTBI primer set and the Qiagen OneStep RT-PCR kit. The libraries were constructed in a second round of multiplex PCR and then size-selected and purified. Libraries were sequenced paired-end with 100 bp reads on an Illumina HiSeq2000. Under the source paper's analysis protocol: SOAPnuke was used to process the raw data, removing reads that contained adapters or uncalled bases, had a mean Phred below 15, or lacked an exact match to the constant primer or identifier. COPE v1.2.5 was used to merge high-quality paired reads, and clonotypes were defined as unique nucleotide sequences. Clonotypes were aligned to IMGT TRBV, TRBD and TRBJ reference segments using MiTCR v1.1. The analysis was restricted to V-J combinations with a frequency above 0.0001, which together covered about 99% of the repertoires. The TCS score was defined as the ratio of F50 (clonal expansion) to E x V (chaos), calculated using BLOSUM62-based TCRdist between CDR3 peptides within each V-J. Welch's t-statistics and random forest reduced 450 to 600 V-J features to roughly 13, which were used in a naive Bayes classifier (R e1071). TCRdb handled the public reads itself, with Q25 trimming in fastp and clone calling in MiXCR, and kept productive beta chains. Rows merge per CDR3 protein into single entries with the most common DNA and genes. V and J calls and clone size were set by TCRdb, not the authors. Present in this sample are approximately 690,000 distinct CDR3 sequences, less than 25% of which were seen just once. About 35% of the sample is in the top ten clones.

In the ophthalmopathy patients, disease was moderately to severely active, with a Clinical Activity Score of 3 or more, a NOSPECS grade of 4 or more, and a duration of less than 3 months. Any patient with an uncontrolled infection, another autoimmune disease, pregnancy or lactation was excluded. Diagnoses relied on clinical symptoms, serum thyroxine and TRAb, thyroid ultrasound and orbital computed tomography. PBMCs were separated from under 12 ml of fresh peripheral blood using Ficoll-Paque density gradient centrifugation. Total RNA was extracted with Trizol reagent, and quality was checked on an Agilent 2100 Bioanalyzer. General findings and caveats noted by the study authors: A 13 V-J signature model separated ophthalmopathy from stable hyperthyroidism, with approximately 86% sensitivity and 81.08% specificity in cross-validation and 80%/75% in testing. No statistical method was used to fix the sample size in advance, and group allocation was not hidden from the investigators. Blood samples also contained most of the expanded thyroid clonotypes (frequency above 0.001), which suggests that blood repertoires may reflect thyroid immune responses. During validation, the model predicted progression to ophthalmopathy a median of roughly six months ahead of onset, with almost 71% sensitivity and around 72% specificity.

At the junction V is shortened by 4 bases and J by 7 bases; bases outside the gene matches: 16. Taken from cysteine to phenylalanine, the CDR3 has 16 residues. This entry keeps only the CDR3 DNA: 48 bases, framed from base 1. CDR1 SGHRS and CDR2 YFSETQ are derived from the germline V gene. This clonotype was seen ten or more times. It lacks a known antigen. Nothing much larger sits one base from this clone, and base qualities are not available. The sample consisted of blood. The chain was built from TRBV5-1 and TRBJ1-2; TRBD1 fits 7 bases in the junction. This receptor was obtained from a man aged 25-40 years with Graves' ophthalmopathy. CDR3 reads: CASSRDPDDRAGGYTF. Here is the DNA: TGCGCCAGCAGCCGCGATCCTGATGACAGGGCTGGTGGCTACACCTTC.